The 16 T cell receptor beta chains presented below share a single source sample, sequenced in a study of identical twins. TCRdb redid the calling of the 5' RACE reads with MiXCR, one entry per CDR3 protein. The data show 130,000 to 150,000 distinct CDR3 sequences, with 3.5% seen just once and 7% to 10% held by the top ten. The source material was memory T cells sorted from blood. All receptors come from a man aged 18 to 29 in good health.

This clonotype was detected ten times or more. The genes are TRBV5-1 and TRBJ2-2; tentative D call: TRBD2 (6 bases). The V gene's germline CDR1 is SGHRS and CDR2 YFSETQ. V was trimmed by 3 bases and J by 6 bases, leaving 18 bases between them. The CDR3 spans 16 residues. The CDR3 nucleotides read TGCGCCAGCAGCTGGGACCGGGCCGGGGGTCCCGGGGAGCTGTTTTTT. It codes for CASSWDRAGGPGELFF. Supplemented by reference TRBV5-1 and TRBJ2-2, the full variable domain reads KAGVTQTPRYLIKTRGQQVTLSCSPISGHRSVSWYQQTPGQGLQFLFEYFSETQRNKGNFPGRFSGRQFSNSRSEMNVSTLELGDSALYLCASSWDRAGGPGELFFGEGSRLTVL.

The chain carries TRBV27 and TRBJ1-6; D remains ambiguous. Germline V gene sequence: CDR1 MNHEY, CDR2 SMNVEV (reference sequence). This CDR3 has 14 amino acids. The V end was cut by 6 bases, the J end by 9 bases, with 15 bases between. CDR3 nucleotide sequence: TGTGCCAGCAGGCCGAGCGGTGTGGCTTCACCCCTCCACTTT. Its protein is CASRPSGVASPLHF.

This clonotype was observed a few times. The chain uses TRBV7-9 and TRBJ1-4; D is possibly TRBD1 (5 bases). Germline V CDR1 and CDR2: SEHNR, FQNEAQ (reference sequence). V dropped 5 bases and J dropped 8 bases, with 12 bases sitting between them. This CDR3 contains 13 residues. The CDR3 spells CASSRGEGEKLFF. CDR3 coding DNA: TGTGCCAGCAGCCGAGGGGAGGGAGAAAAACTGTTTTTT.

This clonotype occurred many times. This chain uses TRBV30 with TRBJ2-7; no firm D call. This CDR3 region has 11 residues. V lost 4 bases and J 6 bases, leaving 10 bases between the germline ends. Germline CDR1 and CDR2: GTSNPN and SVGIG (reference sequence). The CDR3 DNA is TGTGCCTGGAAGCTTGGCGGCGAGCAGTACTTC. The encoded protein is CAWKLGGEQYF.

This clonotype was found many times. The J gene is TRBJ2-7, the V gene TRBV12-3 or TRBV12-4; D call uncertain. The CDR3 length is 12 residues. V was cut by 6 bases and J by 5 bases, with 11 bases left in between. The CDR3 bases are TGTGCCAGCAGACAACAGCGTGACGAGCAGTACTTC. Amino acids: CASRQQRDEQYF.

This chain connects TRBV11-1 to TRBJ2-2; D unclear. Germline V CDR1 and CDR2: SGHAT, FQDESV (reference sequence). The CDR3 is made up of 13 amino acids. Trimming pared 5 bases from V and 4 bases from J, leaving 8 bases between. The CDR3 is CASSHRTTGELFF. CDR3 in DNA: TGTGCCAGCAGCCATCGGACCACCGGGGAGCTGTTTTTT.

This clonotype came up many times. This chain uses TRBV5-1 with TRBJ2-3, with D possibly matching TRBD1 (5 bases). CDR3 length equals 14 residues. V was clipped by 4 bases and J by 3 bases, with 12 bases between them. Germline CDR1 SGHRS, CDR2 YFSETQ. The CDR3: CASSPSGQTDTQYF. Here the CDR3 DNA reads TGCGCCAGCAGCCCCTCCGGACAAACAGATACGCAGTATTTT. Full variable domain (rest looked up from reference TRBV5-1 and TRBJ2-3): KAGVTQTPRYLIKTRGQQVTLSCSPISGHRSVSWYQQTPGQGLQFLFEYFSETQRNKGNFPGRFSGRQFSNSRSEMNVSTLELGDSALYLCASSPSGQTDTQYFGPGTRLTVL.

This clonotype was counted ten times or more. The rearrangement joins TRBV20-1 to TRBJ2-3, with no clear D. The CDR3 totals 15 residues. V was shortened by 3 bases and J by 1 base, with 14 bases between the two germline ends. Germline CDR1 DFQATT, CDR2 SNEGSKA (reference sequence). The CDR3 loop is CSASVREAGTDTQYF. The CDR3 bases are TGCAGTGCTAGTGTTAGGGAAGCCGGCACAGATACGCAGTATTTT.

This clonotype has ten or more counts. This chain uses TRBV5-1 with TRBJ2-1, with D perhaps matching TRBD1 (6 bases). Trimming pared 1 base from V and 3 bases from J, leaving 11 bases between. Germline V lookup: CDR1 SGHRS, CDR2 YFSETQ. CDR3 length: 15 amino acids. Written as DNA, the CDR3 is TGCGCCAGCAGCTTGTCGACAGGCGGCTACAATGAGCAGTTCTTC. This codes for CASSLSTGGYNEQFF.

This clonotype came up many times. The chain has TRBV5-6 and TRBJ1-1; 8 bases match TRBD1. The length of the CDR3 is 16 residues. In germline, CDR1 is SGHDT, CDR2 YYEEEE. Germline trimming cut 3 bases from V and 0 bases from J; bases unmatched to any gene: 7. CDR3 sequence (DNA): TGTGCCAGCAGCTCACGGACAGGGACTATGAACACTGAAGCTTTCTTT. Translation gives CASSSRTGTMNTEAFF.

The V call is TRBV2, the J call TRBJ2-3; 7 nucleotides match TRBD2. The J segment lost 3 bases and the V segment lost 3 bases, leaving 3 bases of the junction unmatched. CDR3 size: 14 residues. Germline V CDR1 and CDR2: SNHLY, FYNNEI. In nucleotides, the CDR3 is TGTGCCAGCAGTGATGGGGGGGGGACAGATACGCAGTATTTT. Its translation is CASSDGGGTDTQYF.

This clonotype was counted ten times or more. The J gene is TRBJ2-1, the V gene TRBV5-1; TRBD2 agrees at 11 bases. Per the germline V gene, CDR1 is SGHRS and CDR2 is YFSETQ. This CDR3 comprises 15 residues. The J segment lost 8 bases and the V segment lost 5 bases, leaving 9 bases of the junction unmatched. The CDR3 region is CASSLIAGGVDEQFF. The CDR3 nucleotides read TGCGCCAGCAGTCTTATAGCGGGAGGGGTCGATGAGCAGTTCTTC. The full variable domain, rest sourced from reference TRBV5-1 and TRBJ2-1, is KAGVTQTPRYLIKTRGQQVTLSCSPISGHRSVSWYQQTPGQGLQFLFEYFSETQRNKGNFPGRFSGRQFSNSRSEMNVSTLELGDSALYLCASSLIAGGVDEQFFGPGTRLTVL.

This clonotype was detected ten times or more. The V gene is TRBV6-1, the J gene TRBJ2-7; D not certain. CDR3 length: 13 residues. CDR1 is MNHNS and CDR2 is SASEGT in the germline V gene. The ends were cut back, 4 bases at V and 2 bases at J, with 9 bases in the middle. The CDR3 DNA reads as TGTGCCAGCAGTGGGCTGAGTACCTACGAGCAGTACGTC. Translation gives CASSGLSTYEQYV.

This clonotype was observed at least ten times. The chain is built from TRBV12-3 or TRBV12-4 and TRBJ2-5; TRBD1 might be the D (5 bases). V was pared by 5 bases and J by 2 bases, with 24 bases between. This CDR3 has 18 amino acids. The CDR3 nucleotides read TGTGCCAGCAGTCATTCAGGGCCTGTCACAGGTTTGCAAGAGACCCAGTACTTC. Its protein is CASSHSGPVTGLQETQYF.

On this clonotype itself: A read error is possible here, since a much larger clone lies one base away. The CDR3 end shows no conserved phenylalanine or tryptophan, and so a read error is likely. The rearrangement uses TRBV30 and TRBJ1-6; perhaps TRBD1 as D (5 bases). The CDR3 loop spans 15 amino acids. From germline, CDR1 is GTSNPN and CDR2 SVGIG (reference sequence). The V gene lost 0 bases and the J gene lost 7 bases, with 13 bases spanning the gap. CDR3 sequence: CAWSVTQGPNSPLHC. The CDR3 nucleotides are TGTGCCTGGAGTGTCACCCAGGGTCCGAATTCACCCCTCCACTGT.

This clonotype was detected many times. The gene calls are TRBV12-3 or TRBV12-4 and TRBJ2-4; 12 bases are a match to TRBD2. The CDR3 has 13 amino acids. The J segment lost 14 bases and the V segment lost 0 bases, leaving 2 bases of the junction unmatched. The CDR3 region has the DNA TGTGCCAGCAGTTTAGCTTCTAGCGGGAGGGAGTACTTC. It codes for CASSLASSGREYF.